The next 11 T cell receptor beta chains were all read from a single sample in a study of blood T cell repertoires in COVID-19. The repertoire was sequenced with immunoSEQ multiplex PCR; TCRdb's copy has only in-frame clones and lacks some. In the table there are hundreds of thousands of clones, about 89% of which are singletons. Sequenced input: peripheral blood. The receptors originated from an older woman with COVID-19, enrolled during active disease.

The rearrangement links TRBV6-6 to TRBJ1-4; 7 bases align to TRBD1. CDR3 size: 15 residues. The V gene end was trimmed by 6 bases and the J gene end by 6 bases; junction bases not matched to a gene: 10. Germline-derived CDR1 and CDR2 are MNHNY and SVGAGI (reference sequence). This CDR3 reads CASSPYTGADEKLFF. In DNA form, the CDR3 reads TGTGCCAGCAGCCCGTATACAGGGGCCGATGAAAAACTGTTTTTT.

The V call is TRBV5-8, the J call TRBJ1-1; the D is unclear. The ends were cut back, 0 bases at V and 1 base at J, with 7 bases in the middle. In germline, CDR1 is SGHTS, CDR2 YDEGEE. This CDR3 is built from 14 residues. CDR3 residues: CASSLGPGNTEAFF. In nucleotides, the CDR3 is TGTGCCAGCAGCTTGGGTCCGGGGAACACTGAAGCTTTCTTT.

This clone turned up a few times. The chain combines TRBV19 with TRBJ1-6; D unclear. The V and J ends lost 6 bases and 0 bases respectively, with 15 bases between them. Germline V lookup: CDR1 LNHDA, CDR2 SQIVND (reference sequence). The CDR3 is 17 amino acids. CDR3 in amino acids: CASRPKGEGSYNSPLHF. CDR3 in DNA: TGTGCCAGTAGACCTAAGGGTGAGGGCTCCTATAATTCACCCCTCCACTTT. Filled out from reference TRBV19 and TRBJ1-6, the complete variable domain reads DGGITQSPKYLFRKEGQNVTLSCEQNLNHDAMYWYRQDPGQGLRLIYYSQIVNDFQKGDIAEGYSVSREKKESFPLTVTSAQKNPTAFYLCASRPKGEGSYNSPLHFGNGTRLTVT.

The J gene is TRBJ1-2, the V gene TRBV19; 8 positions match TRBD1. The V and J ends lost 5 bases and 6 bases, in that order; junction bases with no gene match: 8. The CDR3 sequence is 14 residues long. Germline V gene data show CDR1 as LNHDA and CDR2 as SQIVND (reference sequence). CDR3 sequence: CASSAQDRVHGYTF. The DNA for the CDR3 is TGTGCCAGTAGTGCCCAGGACAGGGTACATGGCTACACCTTC.

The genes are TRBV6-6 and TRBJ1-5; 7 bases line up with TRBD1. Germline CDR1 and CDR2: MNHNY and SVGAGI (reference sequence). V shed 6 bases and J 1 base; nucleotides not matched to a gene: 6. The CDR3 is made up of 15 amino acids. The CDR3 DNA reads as TGTGCCAGCAGGTTAAAACAGGGGAGCAATCAGCCCCAGCATTTT. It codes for CASRLKQGSNQPQHF.

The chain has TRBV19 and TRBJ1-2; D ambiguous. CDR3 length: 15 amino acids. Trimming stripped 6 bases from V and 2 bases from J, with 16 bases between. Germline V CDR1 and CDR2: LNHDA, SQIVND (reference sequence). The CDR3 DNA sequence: TGTGCCAGTAGCCGAACAGCTTCCCTCAACTATGGCTACACCTTC. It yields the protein CASSRTASLNYGYTF. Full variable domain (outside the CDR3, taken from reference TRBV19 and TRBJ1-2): DGGITQSPKYLFRKEGQNVTLSCEQNLNHDAMYWYRQDPGQGLRLIYYSQIVNDFQKGDIAEGYSVSREKKESFPLTVTSAQKNPTAFYLCASSRTASLNYGYTFGSGTRLTVV.

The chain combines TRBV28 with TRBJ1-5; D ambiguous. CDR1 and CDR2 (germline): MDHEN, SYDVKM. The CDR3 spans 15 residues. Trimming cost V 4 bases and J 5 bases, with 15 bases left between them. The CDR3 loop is CASSSPTGWDQPQHF. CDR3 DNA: TGTGCCAGCAGTTCCCCTACGGGTTGGGATCAGCCCCAGCATTTT.

The CDR3 spells CASSQAPGRPTDTQYF. CDR3 nucleotides: TGCGCCAGCAGCCAAGCTCCGGGGAGACCCACAGATACGCAGTATTTT. The gene calls are TRBV4-1 and TRBJ2-3, with a possible D match to TRBD2 (5 bases). The V and J ends lost 1 base and 2 bases respectively, with 13 bases between them. The CDR3 extends over 16 amino acids. Germline CDR1 is MGHRA and CDR2 is YSYEKL.

The CDR3 region is CASSQKVGTASSYNEQFF. The CDR3 bases are TGTGCCAGCAGCCAAAAGGTTGGGACAGCGAGCTCCTACAATGAGCAGTTCTTC. The chain couples TRBV7-8 to TRBJ2-1; 7 bases align to TRBD1. The CDR3 is 18 residues long. CDR1 SGHVS and CDR2 FQNEAQ come from the germline V gene. V shed 5 bases and J 0 bases; nucleotides not matched to a gene: 13. Full variable domain (remainder filled in from reference TRBV7-8 and TRBJ2-1): GAGVSQSPRYKVAKRGQDVALRCDPISGHVSLFWYQQALGQGPEFLTYFQNEAQLDKSGLPSDRFFAERPEGSVSTLKIQRTQQEDSAVYLCASSQKVGTASSYNEQFFGPGTRLTVL.

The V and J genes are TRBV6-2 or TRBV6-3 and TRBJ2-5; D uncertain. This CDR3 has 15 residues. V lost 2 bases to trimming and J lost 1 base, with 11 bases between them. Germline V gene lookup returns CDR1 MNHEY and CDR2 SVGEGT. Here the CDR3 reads CASSYPGTVQETQYF. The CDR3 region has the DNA TGTGCCAGCAGTTACCCCGGAACAGTCCAAGAGACCCAGTACTTC.

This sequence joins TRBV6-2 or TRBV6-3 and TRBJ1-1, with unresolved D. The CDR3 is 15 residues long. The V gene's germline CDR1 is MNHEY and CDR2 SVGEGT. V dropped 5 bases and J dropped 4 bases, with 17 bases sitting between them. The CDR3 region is CASSPRGRRVTEAFF. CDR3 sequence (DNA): TGTGCCAGCAGTCCCCGTGGGAGAAGGGTCACTGAAGCTTTCTTT.